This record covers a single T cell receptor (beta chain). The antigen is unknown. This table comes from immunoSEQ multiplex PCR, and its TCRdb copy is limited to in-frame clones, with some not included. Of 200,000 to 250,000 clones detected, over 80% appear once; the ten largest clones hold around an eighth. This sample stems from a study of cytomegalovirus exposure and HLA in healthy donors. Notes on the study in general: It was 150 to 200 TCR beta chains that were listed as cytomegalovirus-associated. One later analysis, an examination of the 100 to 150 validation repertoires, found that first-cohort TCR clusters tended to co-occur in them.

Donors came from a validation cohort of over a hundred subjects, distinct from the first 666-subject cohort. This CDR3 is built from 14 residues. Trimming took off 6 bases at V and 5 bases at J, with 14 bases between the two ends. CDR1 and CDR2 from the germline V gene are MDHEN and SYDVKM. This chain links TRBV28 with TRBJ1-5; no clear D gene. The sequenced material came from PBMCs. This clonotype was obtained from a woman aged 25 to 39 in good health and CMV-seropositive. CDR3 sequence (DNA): TGTGCCAGCAGAAACTGGGGTGGGCATCAGCCCCAGCATTTT. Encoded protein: CASRNWGGHQPQHF. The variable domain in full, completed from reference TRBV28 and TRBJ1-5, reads DVKVTQSSRYLVKRTGEKVFLECVQDMDHENMFWYRQDPGLGLRLIYFSYDVKMKEKGDIPEGYSVSREKKERFSLILESASTNQTSMYLCASRNWGGHQPQHFGDGTRLSIL.